A selection of T cell receptor beta chains follows, all from one sample in a study of radiotherapy plus CTLA-4 blockade in lung cancer. Data came from immunoSEQ multiplex PCR; TCRdb stores just in-frame clones and leaves some out. The sample lists some 90,000 clones, roughly four fifths occurring once. The source was peripheral blood, collected from a patient treated with radiotherapy plus ipilimumab. These receptors were collected from a human donor with non-small cell lung cancer who had stable disease on radiotherapy plus ipilimumab. Each CDR3 is given with its conserved first and last residue. D genes are given only for firm matches. Clone size is not always given. Where it is, it says once, few, many or a class for expanded clones.

CDR3 protein | CDR3 DNA | J gene | V gene | D gene | clone size
CASSLPTSYNSPLHF | TGTGCCAGCAGTTTACCGACAAGCTATAATTCACCCCTCCACTTT | TRBJ1-6 | TRBV28 | . | few
CASSEVAGENQPQHF | TGTGCCAGCAGTGAGGTGGCAGGGGAAAATCAGCCCCAGCATTTT | TRBJ1-5 | TRBV6-4 | . | .
CASSSGGTGELFF | TGTGCCAGCAGCTCCGGCGGCACCGGGGAGCTGTTTTTT | TRBJ2-2 | TRBV11-3 | . | .
CASSLGGVNEQFF | TGTGCCAGCAGCCTAGGGGGTGTAAATGAGCAGTTCTTC | TRBJ2-1 | TRBV7-9 | . | .
CASSFAGTQAGELFF | TGTGCCAGCAGCTTCGCCGGGACCCAGGCCGGGGAGCTGTTTTTT | TRBJ2-2 | TRBV7-3 | . | .
CASSTLDKAYEQYF | TGTGCCAGTAGTACTCTGGACAAGGCCTACGAGCAGTACTTC | TRBJ2-7 | TRBV19 | . | .
CASSSPGAGANVLTF | TGTGCCAGCAGCTCTCCGGGCGCTGGGGCCAACGTCCTGACTTTC | TRBJ2-6 | TRBV7-8 | . | .
CASSLEGASTDTQYF | TGCGCCAGCAGCTTGGAGGGGGCCAGCACAGATACGCAGTATTTT | TRBJ2-3 | TRBV5-1 | TRBD1 | once
CASSLGRRGADYGYTF | TGTGCCAGCAGTTTGGGCCGTAGGGGGGCAGACTATGGCTACACCTTC | TRBJ1-2 | TRBV27 | . | .
CASSRGELGEQYF | TGTGCCAGCTCGAGGGGGGAGTTAGGCGAGCAGTACTTC | TRBJ2-7 | TRBV11-3 | . | .
CASSPDPTTNEKLFF | TGTGCCAGCAGCCCCGACCCCACAACTAATGAAAAACTGTTTTTT | TRBJ1-4 | TRBV4-2 | . | .
CASSELGGVYGYTF | TGTGCCAGCAGTGAATTAGGAGGGGTCTATGGCTACACCTTC | TRBJ1-2 | TRBV6-1 | . | .
CASSLEASGGYEQFF | TGTGCCAGCAGCTTGGAGGCTAGCGGGGGATACGAGCAGTTCTTC | TRBJ2-1 | TRBV5-6 | TRBD2 | once
CASSTSEQFF | TGCGCCAGCAGTACCTCTGAGCAGTTCTTC | TRBJ2-1 | TRBV10-1 | . | .
CASSLEAGVRSPLHF | TGTGCCAGCAGCTTAGAGGCAGGGGTGCGTTCACCCCTCCACTTT | TRBJ1-6 | TRBV13 | . | .
CASGTGNQETQYF | TGTGCTAGTGGGACAGGGAACCAAGAGACCCAGTACTTC | TRBJ2-5 | TRBV12-5 | TRBD1 | .
CASSLRLAGGPATDTQYF | TGTGCCAGCAGCTTACGACTAGCGGGAGGGCCCGCGACAGATACGCAGTATTTT | TRBJ2-3 | TRBV7-2 | TRBD2 | .
CASSSSRLAGGTTDTQYF | TGTGCCAGCAGTTCCTCAAGACTAGCGGGGGGAACCACAGATACGCAGTATTTT | TRBJ2-3 | TRBV27 | TRBD2 | .
CASSITGASSGNTIYF | TGCGCCAGCAGCATTACAGGGGCCAGCTCTGGAAACACCATATATTTT | TRBJ1-3 | TRBV5-1 | TRBD1 | .
CASSFLGLAGAAYNEQFF | TGTGCCAGCAGTTTCCTCGGACTAGCGGGTGCGGCCTACAATGAGCAGTTCTTC | TRBJ2-1 | TRBV28 | TRBD2 | .
CASSGPGTVGEQYF | TGTGCCAGCAGCGGCCCCGGGACAGTTGGCGAGCAGTACTTC | TRBJ2-7 | TRBV9 | TRBD1 | .
CASSLDSFSYNEQFF | TGTGCCAGCAGCTTGGACAGCTTCTCCTACAATGAGCAGTTCTTC | TRBJ2-1 | TRBV5-4 | . | .
CASGLGSQGGTDTQYF | TGTGCTAGTGGTTTGGGGTCCCAGGGAGGAACAGATACGCAGTATTTT | TRBJ2-3 | TRBV12-5 | . | .
CASSLELAGTDTQYF | TGCGCCAGCAGCTTGGAACTAGCGGGCACAGATACGCAGTATTTT | TRBJ2-3 | TRBV5-1 | TRBD2 | .
CASRLAGGNEQFF | TGCGCCAGCAGGCTAGCGGGTGGGAATGAGCAGTTCTTC | TRBJ2-1 | TRBV5-1 | TRBD2 | .
CASSPITGTGLNEQFF | TGTGCCAGCTCACCAATCACCGGGACAGGGCTAAATGAGCAGTTCTTC | TRBJ2-1 | TRBV18 | TRBD1 | .
CASSPSSGRAGEQYF | TGTGCTAGCAGCCCCTCTAGCGGGAGGGCCGGGGAGCAGTACTTC | TRBJ2-7 | TRBV7-7 | TRBD2 | once
CASTLGRGFSYEQYF | TGTGCCAGCACCCTTGGCAGGGGCTTCTCCTACGAGCAGTACTTC | TRBJ2-7 | TRBV2 | . | .
CASSLSGSPATGELFF | TGCGCCAGCAGCCTTAGCGGGAGCCCCGCCACCGGGGAGCTGTTTTTT | TRBJ2-2 | TRBV5-1 | TRBD2 | .
CASSNTGVTEAFF | TGTGCCAGCAGCAATACAGGGGTCACTGAAGCTTTCTTT | TRBJ1-1 | TRBV9 | TRBD1 | once
CASSQLKSPSLLYEQYF | TGCGCCAGCAGTCAATTAAAGTCCCCCTCACTACTATACGAGCAGTACTTC | TRBJ2-7 | TRBV23-1 | . | .
CASSWAQEQFF | TGTGCCAGCAGTTGGGCCCAGGAGCAGTTCTTC | TRBJ2-1 | TRBV6-5 | . | once
CASSEKVTGVLSGELFF | TGTGCCAGCAGTGAGAAAGTGACAGGGGTATTATCGGGGGAGCTGTTTTTT | TRBJ2-2 | TRBV2 | TRBD1 | .
CASSFGTSRRSEQFF | TGTGCCAGCAGCTTTGGGACTTCCCGGCGGAGTGAGCAGTTCTTC | TRBJ2-1 | TRBV5-6 | . | .
CATSREAGHEKLSF | TGTGCCACCAGCAGGGAAGCAGGGCATGAAAAACTGTCTTTT | TRBJ1-4 | TRBV15 | . | .
CASSSPREKLFF | TGTGCCAGCTCTTCTCCGCGTGAAAAACTGTTTTTT | TRBJ1-4 | TRBV5-6 | . | .
CASSVGGNTEAFF | TGCGCCAGCAGTGTAGGGGGGAACACTGAAGCTTTCTTT | TRBJ1-1 | TRBV10-2 | . | .
CASSSGPGDPNTGELFF | TGTGCCAGCAGCTCAGGTCCCGGCGATCCGAACACCGGGGAGCTGTTTTTT | TRBJ2-2 | TRBV7-2 | . | .
CASSPPGGGSGELFF | TGTGCCAGCAGCCCCCCCGGGGGAGGATCCGGGGAGCTGTTTTTT | TRBJ2-2 | TRBV7-3 | . | .
CASRTGGNTEAFF | TGTGCCTCCCGGACCGGGGGGAACACTGAAGCTTTCTTT | TRBJ1-1 | TRBV30 | . | .
CASSGPGLAGNEQFF | TGCGCCAGCAGTGGGCCGGGACTAGCGGGAAATGAGCAGTTCTTC | TRBJ2-1 | TRBV10-1 | TRBD2 | .
CASSLLLAGGPGNEQFF | TGCGCCAGCAGCTTGCTCCTAGCGGGGGGGCCAGGAAATGAGCAGTTCTTC | TRBJ2-1 | TRBV5-1 | TRBD2 | .
CASSRLGQGIIQETQYF | TGTGCCAGCAGCCGCCTGGGACAGGGAATAATACAAGAGACCCAGTACTTC | TRBJ2-5 | TRBV5-4 | TRBD1 | .
CAIPYLSGGSQPQHF | TGTGCCATCCCCTATCTCTCTGGGGGGAGTCAGCCCCAGCATTTT | TRBJ1-5 | TRBV28 | . | .
CATSSALEGLAGAEQYF | TGTGCCACCAGCAGCGCACTGGAGGGACTAGCGGGAGCCGAGCAGTACTTC | TRBJ2-7 | TRBV15 | TRBD2 | once
CASSLVSSGSGEQYF | TGTGCCAGCAGCTTAGTGTCTAGCGGGAGTGGCGAGCAGTACTTC | TRBJ2-7 | TRBV11-2 | TRBD2 | once
CASSIQIVNTEAFF | TGTGCCAGTAGTATACAGATTGTGAACACTGAAGCTTTCTTT | TRBJ1-1 | TRBV19 | . | .
CASSPLGTVNDEQYF | TGTGCCAGCTCACCACTCGGGACAGTTAATGACGAGCAGTACTTC | TRBJ2-7 | TRBV18 | TRBD1 | few
CASSPATSGGYTF | TGTGCCAGCAGCCCCGCAACCTCGGGAGGCTACACCTTC | TRBJ1-2 | TRBV4-2 | . | few
CASRPAGQPQHF | TGTGCCAGCAGACCCGCGGGTCAGCCCCAGCATTTT | TRBJ1-5 | TRBV28 | . | .
CAIRKDGANEQFF | TGTGCCATCAGGAAGGACGGGGCTAATGAGCAGTTCTTC | TRBJ2-1 | TRBV10-3 | . | few
CATSSPGRPGELFF | TGTGCCACCAGCAGTCCGGGGCGCCCCGGGGAGCTGTTTTTT | TRBJ2-2 | TRBV15 | . | .
CASSAGVYGYTF | TGTGCCAGCAGTGCCGGGGTCTATGGCTACACCTTC | TRBJ1-2 | TRBV28 | . | .